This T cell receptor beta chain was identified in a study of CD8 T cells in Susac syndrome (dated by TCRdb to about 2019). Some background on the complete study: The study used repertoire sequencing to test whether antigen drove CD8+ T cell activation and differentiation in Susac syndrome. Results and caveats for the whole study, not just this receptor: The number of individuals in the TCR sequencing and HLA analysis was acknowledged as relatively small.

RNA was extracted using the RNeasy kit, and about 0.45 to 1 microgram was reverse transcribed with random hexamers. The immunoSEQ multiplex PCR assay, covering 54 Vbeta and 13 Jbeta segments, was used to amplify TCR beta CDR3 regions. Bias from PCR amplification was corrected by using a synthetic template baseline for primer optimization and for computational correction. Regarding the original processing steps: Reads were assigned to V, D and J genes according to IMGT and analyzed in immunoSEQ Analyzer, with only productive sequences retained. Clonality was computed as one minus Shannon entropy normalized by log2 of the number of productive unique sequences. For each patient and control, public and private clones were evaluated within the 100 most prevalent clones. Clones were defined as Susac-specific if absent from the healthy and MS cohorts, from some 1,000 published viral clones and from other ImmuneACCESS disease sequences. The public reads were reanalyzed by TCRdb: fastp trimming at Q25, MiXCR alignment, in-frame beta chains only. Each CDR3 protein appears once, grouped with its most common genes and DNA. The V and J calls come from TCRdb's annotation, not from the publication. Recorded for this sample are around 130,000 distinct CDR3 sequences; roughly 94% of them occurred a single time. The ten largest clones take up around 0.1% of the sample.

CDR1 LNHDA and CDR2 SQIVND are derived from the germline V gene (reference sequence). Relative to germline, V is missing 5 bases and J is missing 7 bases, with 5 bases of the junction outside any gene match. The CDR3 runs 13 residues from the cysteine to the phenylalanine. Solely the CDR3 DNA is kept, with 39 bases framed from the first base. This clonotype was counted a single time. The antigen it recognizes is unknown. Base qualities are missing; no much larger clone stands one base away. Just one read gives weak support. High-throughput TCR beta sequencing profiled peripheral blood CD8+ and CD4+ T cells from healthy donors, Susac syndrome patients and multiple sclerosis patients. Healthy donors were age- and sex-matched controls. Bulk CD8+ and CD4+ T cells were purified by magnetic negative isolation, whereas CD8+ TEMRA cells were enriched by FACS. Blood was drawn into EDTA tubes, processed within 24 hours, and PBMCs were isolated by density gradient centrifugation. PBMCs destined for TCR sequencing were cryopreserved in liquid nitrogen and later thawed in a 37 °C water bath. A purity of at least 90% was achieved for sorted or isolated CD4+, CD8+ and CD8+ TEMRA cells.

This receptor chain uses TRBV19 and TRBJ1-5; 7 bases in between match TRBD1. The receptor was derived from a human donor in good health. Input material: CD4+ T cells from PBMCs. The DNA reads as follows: TGTGCCAGTAGTGGAGACAGGGACCAGCCCCAGCATTTT. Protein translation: CASSGDRDQPQHF.